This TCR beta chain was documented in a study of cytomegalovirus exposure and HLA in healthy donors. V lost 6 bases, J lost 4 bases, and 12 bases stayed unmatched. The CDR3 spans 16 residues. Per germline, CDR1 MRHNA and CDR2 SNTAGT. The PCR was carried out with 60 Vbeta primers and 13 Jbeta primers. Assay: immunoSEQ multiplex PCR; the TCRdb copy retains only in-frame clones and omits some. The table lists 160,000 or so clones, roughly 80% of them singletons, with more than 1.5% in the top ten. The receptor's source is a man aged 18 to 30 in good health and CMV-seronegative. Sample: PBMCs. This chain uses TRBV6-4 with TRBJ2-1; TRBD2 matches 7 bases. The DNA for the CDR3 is TGTGCCAGCAGCCCCGCGGCGGGAGAGGCGTACAATGAGCAGTTCTTC. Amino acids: CASSPAAGEAYNEQFF.